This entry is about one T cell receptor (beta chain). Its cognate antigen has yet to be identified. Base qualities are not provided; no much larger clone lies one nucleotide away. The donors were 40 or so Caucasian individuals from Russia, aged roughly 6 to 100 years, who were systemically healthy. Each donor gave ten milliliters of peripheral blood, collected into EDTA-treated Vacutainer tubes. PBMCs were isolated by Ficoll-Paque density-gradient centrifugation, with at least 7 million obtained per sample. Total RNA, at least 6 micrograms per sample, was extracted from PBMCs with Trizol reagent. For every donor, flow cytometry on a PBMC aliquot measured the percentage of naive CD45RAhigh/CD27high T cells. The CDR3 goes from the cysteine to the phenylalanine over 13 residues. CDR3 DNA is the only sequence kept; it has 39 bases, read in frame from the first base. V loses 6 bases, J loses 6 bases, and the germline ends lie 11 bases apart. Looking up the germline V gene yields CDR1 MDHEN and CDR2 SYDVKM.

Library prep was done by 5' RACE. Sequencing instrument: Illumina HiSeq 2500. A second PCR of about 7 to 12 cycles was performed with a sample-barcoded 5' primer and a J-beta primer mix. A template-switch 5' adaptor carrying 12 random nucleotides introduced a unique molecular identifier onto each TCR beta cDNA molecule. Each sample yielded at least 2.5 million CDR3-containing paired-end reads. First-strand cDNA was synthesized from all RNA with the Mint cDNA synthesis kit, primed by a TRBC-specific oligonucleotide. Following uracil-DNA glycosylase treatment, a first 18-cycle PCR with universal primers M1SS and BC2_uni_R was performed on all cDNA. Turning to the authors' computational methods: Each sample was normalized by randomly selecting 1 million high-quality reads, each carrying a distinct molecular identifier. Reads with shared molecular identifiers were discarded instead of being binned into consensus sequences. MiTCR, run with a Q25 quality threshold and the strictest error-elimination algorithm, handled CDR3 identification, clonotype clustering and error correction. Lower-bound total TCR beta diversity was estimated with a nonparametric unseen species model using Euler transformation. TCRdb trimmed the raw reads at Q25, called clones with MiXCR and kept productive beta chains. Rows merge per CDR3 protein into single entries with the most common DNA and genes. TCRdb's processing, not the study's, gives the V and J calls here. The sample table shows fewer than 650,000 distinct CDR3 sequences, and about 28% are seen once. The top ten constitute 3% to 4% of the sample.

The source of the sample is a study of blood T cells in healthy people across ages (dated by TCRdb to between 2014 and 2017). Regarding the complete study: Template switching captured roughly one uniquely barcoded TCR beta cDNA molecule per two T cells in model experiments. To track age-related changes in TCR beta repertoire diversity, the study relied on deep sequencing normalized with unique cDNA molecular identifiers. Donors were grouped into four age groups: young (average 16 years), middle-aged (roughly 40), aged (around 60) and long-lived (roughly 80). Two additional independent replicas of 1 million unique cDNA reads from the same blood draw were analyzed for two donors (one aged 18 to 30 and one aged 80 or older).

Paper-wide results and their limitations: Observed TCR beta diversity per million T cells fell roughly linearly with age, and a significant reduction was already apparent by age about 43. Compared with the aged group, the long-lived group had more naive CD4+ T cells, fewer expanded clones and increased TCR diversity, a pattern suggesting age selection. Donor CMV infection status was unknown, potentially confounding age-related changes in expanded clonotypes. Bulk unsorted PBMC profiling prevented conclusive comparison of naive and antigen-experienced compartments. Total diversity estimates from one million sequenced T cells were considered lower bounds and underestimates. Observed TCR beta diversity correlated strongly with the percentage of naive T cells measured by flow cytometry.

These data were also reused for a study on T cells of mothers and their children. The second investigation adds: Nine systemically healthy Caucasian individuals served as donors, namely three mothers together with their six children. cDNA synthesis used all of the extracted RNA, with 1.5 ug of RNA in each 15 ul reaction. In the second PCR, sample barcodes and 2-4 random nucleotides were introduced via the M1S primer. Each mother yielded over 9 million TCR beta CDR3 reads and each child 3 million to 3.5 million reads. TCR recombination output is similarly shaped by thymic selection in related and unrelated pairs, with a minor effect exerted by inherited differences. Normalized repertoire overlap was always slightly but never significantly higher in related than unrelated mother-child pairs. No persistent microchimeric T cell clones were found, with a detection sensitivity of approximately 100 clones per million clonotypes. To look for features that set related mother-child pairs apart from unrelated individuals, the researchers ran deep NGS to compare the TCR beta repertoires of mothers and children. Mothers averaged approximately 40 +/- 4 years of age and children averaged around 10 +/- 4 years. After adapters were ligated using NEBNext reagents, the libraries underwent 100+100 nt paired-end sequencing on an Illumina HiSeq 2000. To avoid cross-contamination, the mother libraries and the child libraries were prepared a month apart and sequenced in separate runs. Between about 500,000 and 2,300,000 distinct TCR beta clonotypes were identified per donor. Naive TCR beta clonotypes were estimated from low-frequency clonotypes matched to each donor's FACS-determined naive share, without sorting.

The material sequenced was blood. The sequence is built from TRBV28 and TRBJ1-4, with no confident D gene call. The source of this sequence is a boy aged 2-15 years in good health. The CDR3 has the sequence CASSPRAHEKLFF. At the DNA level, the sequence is TGTGCCAGCAGCCCCCGGGCCCATGAAAAACTGTTTTTT.